These T cell receptor beta chains were read from a single sample in a study of cytomegalovirus exposure and HLA in healthy donors. Sequencing was performed with immunoSEQ multiplex PCR; in TCRdb, only in-frame clones are kept and a portion is missing. The sample records around 120,000 clones, roughly 78% being singletons. The source material was PBMCs. These receptors all come from a woman in her 30s in good health and CMV-seropositive. Both conserved end residues are part of each CDR3. A D gene is named only where the DNA matches it firmly. A row's size may be missing; if present it is once, few, many or a size class.

-	16	TRBV16	TRBD1	TRBJ1-1	CASSQSRGQGATEAFF	TGTGCCAGCAGCCAATCCAGGGGACAGGGGGCCACTGAAGCTTTCTTT
few	15	TRBV9	TRBD2	TRBJ2-1	CASSVRGGLGNEQFF	TGTGCCAGCAGCGTACGGGGGGGGCTAGGGAATGAGCAGTTCTTC
-	12	TRBV9	-	TRBJ2-3	CASSTPRDTQYF	TGTGCCAGCAGCACCCCTAGGGATACGCAGTATTTT
-	13	TRBV14	-	TRBJ2-5	CASSRGPQETQYF	TGTGCCAGCAGCCGGGGGCCCCAAGAGACCCAGTACTTC
-	16	TRBV6-6	TRBD1	TRBJ2-7	CASSYPRTGNSYEQYF	TGTGCCAGCAGTTACCCTCGGACAGGTAACTCCTACGAGCAGTACTTC
few	13	TRBV5-6	TRBD1	TRBJ2-3	CASSPDRADTQYF	TGTGCCAGCAGCCCCGACAGGGCAGATACGCAGTATTTT
-	16	TRBV6-5	TRBD2	TRBJ2-5	CASSYSLAGGKETQYF	TGTGCCAGCAGTTACTCCCTAGCGGGGGGCAAAGAGACCCAGTACTTC
-	16	TRBV6-1	-	TRBJ1-5	CASSEEGWRVEQPQHF	TGTGCCAGCAGTGAAGAAGGGTGGAGGGTAGAACAGCCCCAGCATTTT
-	15	TRBV5-1	TRBD2	TRBJ2-1	CASSITGTSGDEQFF	TGCGCCAGCAGCATCACCGGGACTAGCGGCGATGAGCAGTTCTTC
-	15	TRBV5-1	-	TRBJ1-5	CASSLAGREAQPQHF	TGCGCCAGCAGCTTGGCCGGCAGGGAGGCTCAGCCCCAGCATTTT
-	14	TRBV6-1	TRBD2	TRBJ2-7	CASRSSGVIYEQYF	TGTGCCAGCAGGTCCAGCGGGGTTATCTACGAGCAGTACTTC
-	14	TRBV7-6	TRBD2	TRBJ2-7	CASSSRTSGGRQYF	TGTGCCAGCAGCAGTCGGACTAGCGGGGGTAGGCAGTACTTC
-	16	TRBV5-1	TRBD1	TRBJ2-2	CASSLRTGDYTGELFF	TGCGCCAGCAGCTTGCGGACAGGGGATTACACCGGGGAGCTGTTTTTT
-	16	TRBV7-7	TRBD2	TRBJ2-6	CATWGEGQSGANVLTF	TGTGCCACCTGGGGGGAGGGCCAATCTGGGGCCAACGTCCTGACTTTC
-	15	TRBV15	-	TRBJ1-2	CATSRDFAGSYGYTF	TGTGCCACCAGCAGAGATTTTGCAGGTTCCTATGGCTACACCTTC
-	14	TRBV7-6	-	TRBJ2-7	CASSLQGDGYEQYF	TGTGCCAGCAGCTTACAGGGTGATGGCTACGAGCAGTACTTC
-	13	TRBV25-1	-	TRBJ1-2	CASSEGSNYGYTF	TGTGCCAGCAGTGAGGGGAGTAACTATGGCTACACCTTC
few	16	TRBV7-6	TRBD1	TRBJ2-1	CASTPVSQGAGDEQFF	TGTGCCAGCACCCCAGTCTCGCAGGGGGCTGGGGATGAGCAGTTCTTC